A selection of T cell receptor beta chains follows, all from one sample in a study of response to subunit inactivated influenza vaccine. TCRdb reanalysed the RT-PCR reads using MiXCR and keeps one entry per CDR3 protein. The table lists around 480,000 distinct CDR3 sequences, 9.5% to 12% of them singletons, with 10% to 15% in the top ten. The sample consisted of PBMCs from blood, taken around seven weeks after vaccination. These receptors were obtained from a man over 45 who received an inactivated influenza vaccine. The CDR3 runs from the conserved cysteine through the conserved F or W. Each record gives: D gene, J gene, V gene, clone size, CDR3 DNA, CDR3 protein. The D gene is left open where the match is weak. A row's size may be missing; if present it is once, few, many or a size class.

. TRBJ1-1 TRBV12-3/TRBV12-4 few TGTGCCAGCAGTTTAGCCGGCAGGGCCCTCCCCCTGAACACTGAAGCTTTCTTT CASSLAGRALPLNTEAFF
. TRBJ1-5 TRBV12-3/TRBV12-4 many TGTGCCAGCAGCACCAACGCCTTGGGGCAAGGGCCCCAGCATTTT CASSTNALGQGPQHF
. TRBJ1-1 TRBV29-1 many TGCAGCACCAGCGGGACCGCGAACACTGAAGCTTTCTTT CSTSGTANTEAFF
. TRBJ1-4 TRBV7-9 . TGTGCCAGCAGCTTCGGGGGGTATGAAAAACTGTTTTTT CASSFGGYEKLFF
. TRBJ2-2 TRBV7-3 few TGTGCCAGCAGCCAAGGCCCTAGCGTCACCGGGGAGCTGTTTTTT CASSQGPSVTGELFF
. TRBJ2-2 TRBV28 few TGTGCCAGCAGCCTACAGGGTACGGACACCGGGGAGCTGTTTTTT CASSLQGTDTGELFF
TRBD2 TRBJ2-7 TRBV20-1 many TGCAGTGCTAGAGATCCCAGCGGGAACTACGAGCAGTACTTC CSARDPSGNYEQYF
. TRBJ2-3 TRBV7-7 few TGTGCTAGCAGCTCGTCGGCCACAGATACGCAGTATTTT CASSSSATDTQYF
. TRBJ2-2 TRBV23-1 . TGCGCCAGCAGTCAAGTAGGACTGGGAGTTAACACCGGGGAGCTGTTTTTT CASSQVGLGVNTGELFF
TRBD1 TRBJ2-7 TRBV11-2 . TGTGCCAGCAGCACGACAGGGGTTAAGTACTTC CASSTTGVKYF
TRBD1 TRBJ1-5 TRBV7-8 few TGTGCCAGCAGCTTAGATGGACAGGGTGGCCATCAGCCCCAGCATTTT CASSLDGQGGHQPQHF
TRBD1 TRBJ2-3 TRBV5-6 many TGTGCCAGCAGCTTGTATGCCGGGACAGGGAACACAGATACGCAGTATTTT CASSLYAGTGNTDTQYF
. TRBJ2-5 TRBV28 many TGTGCCAGCACCATAGGTGGGCAACAAGAGACCCAGTACTTC CASTIGGQQETQYF
TRBD1 TRBJ2-1 TRBV20-1 . TGCAGTGTCCACAGGGGTTCCTACAATGAGCAGTTCTTC CSVHRGSYNEQFF
. TRBJ1-6 TRBV6-5 few TGTGCCAGCAGTTACGAGAGGAATTCACCCCTCCACTTT CASSYERNSPLHF
TRBD1 TRBJ2-7 TRBV12-3/TRBV12-4 . TGTGCCAGCAGTCCCGACAGGGGGCGGTACGAGCAGTACTTC CASSPDRGRYEQYF